The clone carrying this T cell receptor (beta chain) was observed many times. Its antigen remains unidentified. This sample was taken from a study of blood T cells in healthy people across ages. The study's findings and limits: Naive and antigen-experienced cells could not be conclusively compared, given unsorted PBMCs. In older individuals, TCR beta diversity per million T cells was lower, falling roughly linearly with age.

The second PCR ran roughly 6 to 12 cycles with a sample-barcoded 5' primer and J-beta primers. There were at least 2.5 million CDR3-containing paired-end reads obtained from each sample. TCRdb re-derived calls from the 5' RACE reads in MiXCR, one entry per CDR3 protein. The table shows approximately 800,000 distinct CDR3 sequences, with 62% occurring only once. This receptor was identified in a young man in good health. The sample consisted of blood.

The CDR3 coding sequence is TGTGCCAGCAGTTTCTTGTCCAGAACTAGCACAGATACGCAGTATTTT. Its translation is CASSFLSRTSTDTQYF. J is TRBJ2-3 and V is TRBV28; D is unclear. The V end was cut by 3 bases, the J end by 0 bases, with 13 bases between. Germline V lookup: CDR1 MDHEN, CDR2 SYDVKM. This CDR3 has 16 amino acids. Variable domain in full (rest from reference TRBV28 and TRBJ2-3): DVKVTQSSRYLVKRTGEKVFLECVQDMDHENMFWYRQDPGLGLRLIYFSYDVKMKEKGDIPEGYSVSREKKERFSLILESASTNQTSMYLCASSFLSRTSTDTQYFGPGTRLTVL.